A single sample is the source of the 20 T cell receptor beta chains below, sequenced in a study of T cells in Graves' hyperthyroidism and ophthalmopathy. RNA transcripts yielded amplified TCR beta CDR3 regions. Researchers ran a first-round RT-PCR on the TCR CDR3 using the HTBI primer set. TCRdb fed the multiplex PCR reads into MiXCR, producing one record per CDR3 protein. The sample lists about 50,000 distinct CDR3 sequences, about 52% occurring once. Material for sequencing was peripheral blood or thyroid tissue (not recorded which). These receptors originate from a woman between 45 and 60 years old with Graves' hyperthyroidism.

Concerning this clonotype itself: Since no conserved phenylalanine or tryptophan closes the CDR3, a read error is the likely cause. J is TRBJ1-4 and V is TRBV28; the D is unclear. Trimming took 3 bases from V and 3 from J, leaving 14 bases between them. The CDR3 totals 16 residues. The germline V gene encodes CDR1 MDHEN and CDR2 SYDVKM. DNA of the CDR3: TGTGCCAGCAGTTTTGGTTCGGACGGCTCTAATGAAAAACTGTTTTCT. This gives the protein CASSFGSDGSNEKLFS.

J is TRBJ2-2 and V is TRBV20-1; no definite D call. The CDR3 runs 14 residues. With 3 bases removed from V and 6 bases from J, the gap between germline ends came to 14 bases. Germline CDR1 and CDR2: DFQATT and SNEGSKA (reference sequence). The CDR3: CSASAVFRPGELFF. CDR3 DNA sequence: TGCAGTGCTAGTGCAGTCTTTCGGCCCGGGGAGCTGTTTTTT.

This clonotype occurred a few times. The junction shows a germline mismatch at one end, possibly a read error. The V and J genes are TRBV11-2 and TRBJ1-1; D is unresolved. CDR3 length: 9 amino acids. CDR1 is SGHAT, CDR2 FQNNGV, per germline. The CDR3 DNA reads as TGTGCCGGCAGACCTGAAGCTTTCTTT. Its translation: CAGRPEAFF.

The CDR3 DNA follows: TGCAGCGTTCCGGCAGACAGGGCCTACGGCTACACCTTC. Translated: CSVPADRAYGYTF. The rearrangement links TRBV29-1 to TRBJ1-2; 7 bases map to TRBD1. Per the germline V gene, CDR1 is SQVTM and CDR2 is ANQGSEA. V lost 5 bases to trimming and J lost 8 bases; unmatched junction nucleotides: 11. There are 13 residues in the CDR3.

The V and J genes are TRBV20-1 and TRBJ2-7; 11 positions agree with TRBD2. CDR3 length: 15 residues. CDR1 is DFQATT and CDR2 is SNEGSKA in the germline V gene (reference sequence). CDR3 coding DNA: TGCAATGCCAGAAACGGACTAGCGGGCTCCTACGAGCAGTACTTC. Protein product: CNARNGLAGSYEQYF.

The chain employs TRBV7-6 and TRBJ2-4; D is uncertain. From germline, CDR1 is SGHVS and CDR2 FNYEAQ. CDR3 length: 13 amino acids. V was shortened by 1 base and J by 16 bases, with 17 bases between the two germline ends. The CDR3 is CASSLGPNYGRYF. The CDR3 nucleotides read TGTGCCAGCAGCTTAGGCCCTAATTACGGTCGTTACTTC.

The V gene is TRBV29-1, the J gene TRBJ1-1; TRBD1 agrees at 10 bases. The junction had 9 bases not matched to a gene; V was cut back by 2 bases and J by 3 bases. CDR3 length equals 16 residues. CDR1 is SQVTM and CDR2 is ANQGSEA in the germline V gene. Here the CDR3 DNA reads TGCAGCGTTGAACGGTGGACAGGGGGATCGTACACTGAAGCTTTCTTT. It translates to CSVERWTGGSYTEAFF.

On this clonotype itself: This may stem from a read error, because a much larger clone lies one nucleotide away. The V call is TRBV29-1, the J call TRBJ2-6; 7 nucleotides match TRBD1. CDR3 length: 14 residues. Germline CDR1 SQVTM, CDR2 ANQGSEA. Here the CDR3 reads CSVRGGTGASVLTF. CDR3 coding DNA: TGCAGCGTTAGAGGGGGCACTGGGGCCAGCGTCCTGACTTTC.

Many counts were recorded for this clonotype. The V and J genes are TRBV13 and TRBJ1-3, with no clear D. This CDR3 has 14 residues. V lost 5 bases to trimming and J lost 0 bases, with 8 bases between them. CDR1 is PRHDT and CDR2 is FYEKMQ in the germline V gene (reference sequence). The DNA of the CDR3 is TGTGCCAGCAGCCCCCAGGTCTCTGGAAACACCATATATTTT. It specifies CASSPQVSGNTIYF.

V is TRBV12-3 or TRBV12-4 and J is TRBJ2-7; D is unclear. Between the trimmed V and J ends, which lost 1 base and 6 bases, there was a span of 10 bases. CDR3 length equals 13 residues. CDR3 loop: CASSLGAVREQYF. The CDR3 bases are TGTGCCAGCAGTTTAGGGGCGGTCCGCGAGCAGTACTTC.

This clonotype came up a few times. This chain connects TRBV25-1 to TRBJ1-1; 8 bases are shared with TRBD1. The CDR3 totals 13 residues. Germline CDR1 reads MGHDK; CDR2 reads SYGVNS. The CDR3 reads CARQGARRTEAFF. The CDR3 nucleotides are TGTGCTAGGCAGGGGGCAAGGCGCACTGAAGCTTTCTTT.

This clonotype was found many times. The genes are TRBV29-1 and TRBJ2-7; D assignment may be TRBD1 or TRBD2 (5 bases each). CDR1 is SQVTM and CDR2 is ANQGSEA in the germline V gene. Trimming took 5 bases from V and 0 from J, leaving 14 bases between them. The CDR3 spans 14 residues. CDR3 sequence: CSVWDRRSSYEQYF. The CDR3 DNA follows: TGCAGCGTTTGGGACCGTCGGAGCTCCTACGAGCAGTACTTC.

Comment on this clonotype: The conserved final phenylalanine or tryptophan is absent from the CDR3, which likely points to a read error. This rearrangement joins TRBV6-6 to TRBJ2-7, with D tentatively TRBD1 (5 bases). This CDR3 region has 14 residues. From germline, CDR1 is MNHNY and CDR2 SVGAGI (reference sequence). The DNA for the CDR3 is TGCGCCAGCAGTCCCCTCAGGGACTCCTACGAGCAGTACCTC. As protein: CASSPLRDSYEQYL.

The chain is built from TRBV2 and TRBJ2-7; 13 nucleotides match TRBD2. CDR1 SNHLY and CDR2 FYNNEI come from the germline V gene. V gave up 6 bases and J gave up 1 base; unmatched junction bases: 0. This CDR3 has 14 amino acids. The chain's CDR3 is CASRGLAGSYEQYF. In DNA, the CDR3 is TGTGCCAGCAGGGGACTAGCGGGATCCTACGAGCAGTACTTC.

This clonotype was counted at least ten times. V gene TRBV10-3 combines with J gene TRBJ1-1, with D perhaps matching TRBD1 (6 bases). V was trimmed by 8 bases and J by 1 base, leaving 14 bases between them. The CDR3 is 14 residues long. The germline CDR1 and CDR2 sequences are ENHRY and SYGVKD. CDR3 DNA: TGTGCCATCCAAGCTAACAGGGCGAACACTGAAGCTTTCTTT. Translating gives CAIQANRANTEAFF.

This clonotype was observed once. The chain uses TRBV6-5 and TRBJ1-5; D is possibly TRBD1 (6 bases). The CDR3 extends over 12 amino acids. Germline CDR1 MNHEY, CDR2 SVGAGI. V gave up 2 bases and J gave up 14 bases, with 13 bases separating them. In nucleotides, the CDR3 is TGTGCCAGCAGTTACCCGGACAGCTACGAGCATTTT. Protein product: CASSYPDSYEHF.

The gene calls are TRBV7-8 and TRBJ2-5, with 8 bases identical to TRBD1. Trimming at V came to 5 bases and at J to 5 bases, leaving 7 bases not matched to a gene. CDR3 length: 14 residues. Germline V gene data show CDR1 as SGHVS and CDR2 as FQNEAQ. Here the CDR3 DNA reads TGTGCCAGCAGCCCCGACAGGGGCCGGGAGACCCAGTACTTC. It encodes CASSPDRGRETQYF.

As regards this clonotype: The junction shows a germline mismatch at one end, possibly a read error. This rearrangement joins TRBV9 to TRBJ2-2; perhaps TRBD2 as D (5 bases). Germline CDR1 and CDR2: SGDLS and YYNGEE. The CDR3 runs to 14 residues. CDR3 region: CASSATIGTRELFF. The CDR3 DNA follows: TGTGCCAGCAGCGCGACTATAGGCACCAGGGAGCTGTTTTTT. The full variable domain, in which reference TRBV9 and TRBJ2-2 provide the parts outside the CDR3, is DSGVTQTPKHLITATGQRVTLRCSPRSGDLSVYWYQQSLDQGLQFLIQYYNGEERAKGNILERFSAQQFPDLHSELNLSSLELGDSALYFCASSATIGTRELFFGEGSRLTVL.

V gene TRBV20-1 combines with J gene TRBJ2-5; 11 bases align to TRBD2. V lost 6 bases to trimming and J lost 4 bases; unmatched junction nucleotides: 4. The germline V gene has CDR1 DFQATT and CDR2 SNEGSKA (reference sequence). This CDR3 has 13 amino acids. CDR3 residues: CSAGTSGLETQYF. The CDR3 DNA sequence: TGCAGTGCGGGGACTAGCGGCCTAGAGACCCAGTACTTC.

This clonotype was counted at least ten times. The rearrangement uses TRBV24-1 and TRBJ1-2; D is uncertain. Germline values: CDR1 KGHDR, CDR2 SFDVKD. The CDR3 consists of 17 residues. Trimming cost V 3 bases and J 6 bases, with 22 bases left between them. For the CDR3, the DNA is TGTGCCACCAGTGATCGCGCCGGAAGGGAACGCGTAGATGGCTACACCTTC. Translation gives CATSDRAGRERVDGYTF.